These 24 T cell receptor beta chains were sequenced from one sample in a study of cytomegalovirus exposure and HLA in healthy donors. The table came from immunoSEQ multiplex PCR; TCRdb's copy has only in-frame clones and leaves some out. The data contain approximately 120,000 clones, around 94% of them singletons. Source material: PBMCs. These receptors all come from a woman aged 18-29 years in good health and CMV-seronegative.

This rearrangement joins TRBV28 to TRBJ2-7, with TRBD1 matching 10 bases. The CDR3 has 15 amino acids. In germline, CDR1 is MDHEN, CDR2 SYDVKM. Germline trimming cut 2 bases from V and 6 bases from J; bases unmatched to any gene: 7. DNA for the CDR3: TGTGCCAGCAGTTTACCCCGGGACAGGGGCGGCGAGCAGTACTTC. Amino acids: CASSLPRDRGGEQYF.

This clone was counted a few times. V and J are TRBV28 and TRBJ2-1, with D possibly matching TRBD1 (5 bases). Germline V gene data show CDR1 as MDHEN and CDR2 as SYDVKM. The CDR3 has 15 residues. Deletions cut 6 bases from V and 2 bases from J, with 14 bases between. The CDR3 spells CASSHLTEAYNEQFF. CDR3 coding DNA: TGTGCCAGCAGCCATTTGACAGAAGCCTACAATGAGCAGTTCTTC.

The rearrangement links TRBV6-5 to TRBJ1-1; weak D call: TRBD1 (5 bases). Between the trimmed V and J ends, which lost 6 bases and 6 bases, there was a span of 14 bases. Germline assignment: CDR1 MNHEY and CDR2 SVGAGI. This CDR3 region has 13 residues. The CDR3 region is CASRSLGGSEAFF. DNA of the CDR3: TGTGCCAGCAGGAGCCTGGGGGGGTCTGAAGCTTTCTTT.

The chain couples TRBV9 to TRBJ2-2, with 7 bases fitting TRBD1. The CDR3 is 15 amino acids. With V trimmed by 3 bases and J by 0 bases, 2 bases remained unmatched. Germline V gives CDR1 SGDLS, CDR2 YYNGEE. CDR3 nucleotide sequence: TGTGCCAGCAGCGACAGGGGCGCGAACACCGGGGAGCTGTTTTTT. The encoded protein is CASSDRGANTGELFF.

The rearrangement uses TRBV7-9 and TRBJ2-5; tentatively, D is TRBD2 (6 bases). Trimming stripped 5 bases from V and 1 base from J, with 14 bases between. The CDR3 covers 15 residues. Germline V lookup: CDR1 SEHNR, CDR2 FQNEAQ (reference sequence). The CDR3 bases are TGTGCCAGCAGCGGCCTTCAGGGACTCCAAGAGACCCAGTACTTC. It translates to CASSGLQGLQETQYF. Full variable domain (missing parts from reference TRBV7-9 and TRBJ2-5): DTGVSQNPRHKITKRGQNVTFRCDPISEHNRLYWYRQTLGQGPEFLTYFQNEAQLEKSRLLSDRFSAERPKGSFSTLEIQRTEQGDSAMYLCASSGLQGLQETQYFGPGTRLLVL.

This sequence joins TRBV19 and TRBJ1-2; TRBD1 matches 9 bases. Germline V gene lookup returns CDR1 LNHDA and CDR2 SQIVND (reference sequence). Trimming at V came to 6 bases and at J to 6 bases, leaving 11 bases not matched to a gene. The CDR3 is made up of 15 amino acids. As DNA, the CDR3 is TGTGCCAGTAGGACTCCCGGGACAGGGAGGCATGGCTACACCTTC. Translating gives CASRTPGTGRHGYTF.

The chain uses TRBV5-6 and TRBJ2-7; weak D call: TRBD2 (6 bases). V lost 8 bases to trimming and J lost 0 bases, with 18 bases between them. The CDR3 totals 15 residues. The germline V gene encodes CDR1 SGHDT and CDR2 YYEEEE. The CDR3 here is CASTGPGVLSYEQYF. CDR3 bases: TGTGCCAGTACCGGACCGGGAGTCCTCTCCTACGAGCAGTACTTC. Looking up the rest from reference TRBV5-6 and TRBJ2-7 gives the full variable domain: DAGVTQSPTHLIKTRGQQVTLRCSPKSGHDTVSWYQQALGQGPQFIFQYYEEEERQRGNFPDRFSGHQFPNYSSELNVNALLLGDSALYLCASTGPGVLSYEQYFGPGTRLTVT.

V gene TRBV28 combines with J gene TRBJ1-2, with D perhaps matching TRBD1 (6 bases). CDR3 length equals 15 residues. The germline V gene has CDR1 MDHEN and CDR2 SYDVKM. V dropped 5 bases and J dropped 4 bases, with 17 bases sitting between them. The CDR3 sequence: CASSDPGGASYGYTF. CDR3 bases: TGTGCCAGCAGTGACCCCGGGGGGGCAAGCTATGGCTACACCTTC.

The rearrangement joins TRBV28 to TRBJ1-6; D is undetermined. This CDR3 region has 17 residues. The germline CDR1 and CDR2 sequences are MDHEN and SYDVKM. Trimming shortened V by 3 bases and J by 4 bases, and 16 bases separated the two germline ends. The CDR3 DNA reads as TGTGCCAGCAGTTTTCACCCGCCGACGGAGTATAATTCACCCCTCCACTTT. The encoded protein is CASSFHPPTEYNSPLHF.

The CDR3 DNA sequence: TGTGCCACCAGGGGACAGCCTGGGGCCTACGAGCAGTACTTC. Its translation: CATRGQPGAYEQYF. The rearrangement links TRBV6-5 to TRBJ2-7; TRBD1 matches at 7 bases. The CDR3 is made up of 14 amino acids. J was trimmed by 2 bases and V by 10 bases; bases with no gene match: 11. The germline V gene has CDR1 MNHEY and CDR2 SVGAGI.

The CDR3 is CASSLRQGDAEQYF. The CDR3 bases are TGCGCCAGCAGCTTAAGGCAGGGGGATGCCGAGCAGTACTTC. The genes are TRBV5-1 and TRBJ2-7; 7 nucleotides match TRBD1. The length of the CDR3 is 14 residues. The J segment lost 6 bases and the V segment lost 2 bases, leaving 8 bases of the junction unmatched. The germline gives CDR1 SGHRS, CDR2 YFSETQ.

The chain has TRBV7-3 and TRBJ1-1; TRBD1 is a possible D gene (6 bases). CDR3 length equals 13 residues. V lost 8 bases and J 0 bases, leaving 10 bases between the germline ends. The V gene's germline CDR1 is SGHTA and CDR2 FQGTGA. CDR3 sequence: CASATGVNTEAFF. CDR3 DNA sequence: TGTGCCAGCGCGACAGGAGTGAACACTGAAGCTTTCTTT. The variable domain in full, with the rest retrieved from reference TRBV7-3 and TRBJ1-1, is GAGVSQTPSNKVTEKGKYVELRCDPISGHTALYWYRQSLGQGPEFLIYFQGTGAADDSGLPNDRFFAVRPEGSVSTLKIQRTERGDSAVYLCASATGVNTEAFFGQGTRLTVV.

The chain joins TRBV6-5 to TRBJ1-2; D possibly corresponds to TRBD1 (6 bases). The CDR3 loop spans 13 amino acids. Germline V gives CDR1 MNHEY, CDR2 SVGAGI. V was clipped by 0 bases and J by 4 bases, with 6 bases between them. The CDR3, as DNA: TGTGCCAGCAGTTACTCGGACAGCTATGGCTACACCTTC. It encodes CASSYSDSYGYTF.

V usage is TRBV7-3 and J usage is TRBJ1-1; a possible D gene is TRBD1 (5 bases). CDR1 is SGHTA and CDR2 is FQGTGA in the germline V gene. The CDR3 is 12 residues long. The germline V and J ends were trimmed by 5 bases and 9 bases, with 13 bases remaining between them. In DNA, the CDR3 is TGTGCCAGCAGCACGGGGGGTGGTAAAGCTTTCTTT. Amino acids: CASSTGGGKAFF.

The genes are TRBV27 and TRBJ1-6; 9 bases are a match to TRBD1. The junction had 4 bases not matched to a gene; V was cut back by 7 bases and J by 6 bases. The CDR3 length is 14 residues. The V gene's germline CDR1 is MNHEY and CDR2 SMNVEV (reference sequence). This chain's CDR3 is CASMWGQGNSPLHF. CDR3 DNA sequence: TGTGCCAGCATGTGGGGACAGGGTAATTCACCCCTCCACTTT.

DNA for the CDR3: TGTGCCAGCAGTGGCGCCCTGGGCACTAGCACAGATACGCAGTATTTT. Translation gives CASSGALGTSTDTQYF. The rearrangement uses TRBV6-1 and TRBJ2-3; D is undetermined. Germline CDR1 reads MNHNS; CDR2 reads SASEGT. CDR3 size: 16 residues. V lost 4 bases, J lost 0 bases, and 14 bases lay in between.

The chain couples TRBV10-2 to TRBJ1-5, with D maybe TRBD1 (6 bases). Trimming removed 7 bases at V and 2 bases at J, with 15 bases between. Germline V lookup: CDR1 WSHSY, CDR2 SAAADI. The CDR3 is 15 amino acids. CDR3 sequence reads: CASTDTGKGNQPQHF. DNA of the CDR3: TGCGCCAGCACCGATACAGGGAAGGGCAATCAGCCCCAGCATTTT.

To note about this clone: Sequence at one end of the junction differs from germline and may be a read error. The chain couples TRBV7-7 to TRBJ2-5; D perhaps matches TRBD2 (7 bases). The germline V gene encodes CDR1 SSHAT and CDR2 FNYEAQ (reference sequence). The CDR3 has 15 residues. The CDR3, as DNA: TGTGCTAGCAGCCTAGGGGGGGGGCTGGAAGAGACCCAGTACTTC. Translating it yields CASSLGGGLEETQYF.

This chain uses TRBV6-1 with TRBJ1-6, with TRBD1 as a possible D gene (5 bases). The CDR3 runs to 13 residues. Deletions cut 3 bases from V and 10 bases from J, with 10 bases between. Germline V gene sequence: CDR1 MNHNS, CDR2 SASEGT. The CDR3 loop reads CASSERGPSPLHF. The CDR3 DNA follows: TGTGCCAGCAGTGAGCGGGGACCGTCACCCCTCCACTTT.

V and J are TRBV29-1 and TRBJ2-7, with no clear D. Germline lookup yields CDR1 SQVTM and CDR2 ANQGSEA. The CDR3 spans 15 residues. Trimming pared 4 bases from V and 3 bases from J, leaving 19 bases between. Here the CDR3 reads CSVAYRTQHRYEQYF. CDR3 nucleotides: TGCAGCGTTGCGTACAGAACACAACACCGCTACGAGCAGTACTTC.

CDR3: CASSVVTGPTEAFF. CDR3 coding DNA: TGTGCCAGCAGCGTAGTGACAGGGCCCACTGAAGCTTTCTTT. The J gene is TRBJ1-1, the V gene TRBV9; 7 bases align to TRBD1. V trimming: 0 bases; J trimming: 4 bases; junction bases outside the gene matches: 3. CDR1 SGDLS and CDR2 YYNGEE come from the germline V gene. The length of the CDR3 is 14 residues.

This chain connects TRBV2 to TRBJ1-1; tentatively, D is TRBD1 (6 bases). There are 13 residues in the CDR3. V lost 8 bases to trimming and J lost 10 bases, with 20 bases between them. In germline, CDR1 is SNHLY, CDR2 FYNNEI. In DNA, the CDR3 is TGTGCCAGCGAACCCATGATGGGACATCGAGCTTTCTTT. Translated: CASEPMMGHRAFF.

The chain joins TRBV4-1 to TRBJ1-2; the match to TRBD1 covers 8 bases. V was clipped by 0 bases and J by 5 bases; unmatched bases: 5. This CDR3 is built from 15 residues. Germline V CDR1 and CDR2: MGHRA, YSYEKL. The CDR3, as DNA: TGCGCCAGCAGCCAAGACCGGGACAGGCCTTATGGCTACACCTTC. It is translated as CASSQDRDRPYGYTF.

This chain connects TRBV18 to TRBJ2-3, with D unclear. Germline V lookup: CDR1 KGHSH, CDR2 LQKENI. This CDR3 region has 12 residues. V lost 4 bases and J lost 6, with 8 bases in between. CDR3 region: CASSLYMDTQYF. CDR3 in DNA: TGTGCCAGCTCACTCTATATGGATACGCAGTATTTT.